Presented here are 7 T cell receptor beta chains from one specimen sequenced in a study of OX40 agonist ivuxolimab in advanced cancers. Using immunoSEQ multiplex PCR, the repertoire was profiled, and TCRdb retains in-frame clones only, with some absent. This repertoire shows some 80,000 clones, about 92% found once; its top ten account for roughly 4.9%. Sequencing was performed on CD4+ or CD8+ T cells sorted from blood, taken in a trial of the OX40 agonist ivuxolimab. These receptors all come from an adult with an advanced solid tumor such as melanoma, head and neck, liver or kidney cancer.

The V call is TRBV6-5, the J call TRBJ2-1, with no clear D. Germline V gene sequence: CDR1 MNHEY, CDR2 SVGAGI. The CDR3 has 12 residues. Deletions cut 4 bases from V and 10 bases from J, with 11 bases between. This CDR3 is CASSSPVKEQFF. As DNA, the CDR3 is TGTGCCAGCAGTTCCCCAGTCAAAGAGCAGTTCTTC.

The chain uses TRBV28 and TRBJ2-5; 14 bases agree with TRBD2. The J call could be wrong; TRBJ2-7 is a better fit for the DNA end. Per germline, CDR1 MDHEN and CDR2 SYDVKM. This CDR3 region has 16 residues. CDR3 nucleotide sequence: TGTGCCAGCAGTCTAACACCGGGACTAGCGGGAGACGAGCAGTACTTC. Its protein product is CASSLTPGLAGDEQYF.

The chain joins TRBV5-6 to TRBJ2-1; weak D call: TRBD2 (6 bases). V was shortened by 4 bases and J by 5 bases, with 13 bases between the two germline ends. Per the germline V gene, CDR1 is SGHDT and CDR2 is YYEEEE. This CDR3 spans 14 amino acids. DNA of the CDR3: TGTGCCAGCAGCGCGGGACCCAGGGACAATGAGCAGTTCTTC. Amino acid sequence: CASSAGPRDNEQFF.

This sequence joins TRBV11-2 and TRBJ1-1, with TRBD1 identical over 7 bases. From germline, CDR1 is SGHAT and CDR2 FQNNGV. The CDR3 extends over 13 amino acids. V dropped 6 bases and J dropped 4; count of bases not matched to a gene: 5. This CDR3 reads CASRSAGGTEAFF. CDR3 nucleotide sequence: TGTGCCAGCAGATCCGCAGGGGGCACTGAAGCTTTCTTT.

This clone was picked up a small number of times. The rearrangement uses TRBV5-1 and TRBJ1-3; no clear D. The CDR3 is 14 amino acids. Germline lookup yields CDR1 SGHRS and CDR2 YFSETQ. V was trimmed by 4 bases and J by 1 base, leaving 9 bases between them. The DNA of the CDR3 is TGCGCCAGCAGCCCTAACCCTTCTGGAAACACCATATATTTT. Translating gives CASSPNPSGNTIYF.

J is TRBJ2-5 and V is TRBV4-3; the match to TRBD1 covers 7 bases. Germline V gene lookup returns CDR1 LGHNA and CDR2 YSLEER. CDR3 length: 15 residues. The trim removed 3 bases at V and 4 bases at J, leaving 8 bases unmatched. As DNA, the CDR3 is TGCGCCAGCAGCCAGATAGGGACAGCCCTAGAGACCCAGTACTTC. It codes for CASSQIGTALETQYF.

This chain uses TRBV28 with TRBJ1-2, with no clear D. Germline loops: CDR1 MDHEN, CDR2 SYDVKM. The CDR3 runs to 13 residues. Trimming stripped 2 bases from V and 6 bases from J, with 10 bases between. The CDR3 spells CASSLLRGNGYTF. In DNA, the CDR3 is TGTGCCAGCAGTTTACTTCGAGGGAATGGCTACACCTTC.